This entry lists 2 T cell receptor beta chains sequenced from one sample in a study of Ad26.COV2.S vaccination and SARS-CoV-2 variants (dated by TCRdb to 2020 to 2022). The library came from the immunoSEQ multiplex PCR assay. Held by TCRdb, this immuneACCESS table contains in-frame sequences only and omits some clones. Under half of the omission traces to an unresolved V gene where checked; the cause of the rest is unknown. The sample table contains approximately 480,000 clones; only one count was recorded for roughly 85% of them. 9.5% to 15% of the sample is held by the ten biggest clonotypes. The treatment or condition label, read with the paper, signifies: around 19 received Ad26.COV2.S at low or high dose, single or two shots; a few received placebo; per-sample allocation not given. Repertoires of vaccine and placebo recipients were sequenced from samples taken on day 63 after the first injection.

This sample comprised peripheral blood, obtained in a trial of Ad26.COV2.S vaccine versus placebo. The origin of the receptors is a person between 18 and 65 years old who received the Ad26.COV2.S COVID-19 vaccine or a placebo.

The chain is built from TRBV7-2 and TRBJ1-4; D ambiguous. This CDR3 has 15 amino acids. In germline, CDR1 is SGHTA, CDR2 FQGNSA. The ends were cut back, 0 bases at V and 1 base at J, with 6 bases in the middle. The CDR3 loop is CASSLAGKTNEKLFF. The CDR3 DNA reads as TGTGCCAGCAGCTTAGCAGGGAAAACTAATGAAAAACTGTTTTTT.

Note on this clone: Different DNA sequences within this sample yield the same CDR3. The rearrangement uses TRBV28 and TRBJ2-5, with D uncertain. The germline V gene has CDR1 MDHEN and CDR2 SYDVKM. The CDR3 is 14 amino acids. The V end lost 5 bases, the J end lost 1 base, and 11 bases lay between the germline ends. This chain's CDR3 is CASSPTGGQETQYF. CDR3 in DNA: TGTGCCAGCAGTCCTACCGGCGGCCAAGAGACCCAGTACTTC.